This note documents a single TCR beta chain sequence. Its antigen is still unknown. No quality values exist for individual bases; no much larger clone is one base distant. This entry comes from a study of blood T cells in healthy people across ages (dated by TCRdb to the mid-2010s). At the level of the whole study: In model experiments, template switching captured roughly one uniquely barcoded TCR beta cDNA molecule for every two T cells. Age-related changes in TCR beta repertoire diversity were measured in the study by deep sequencing normalized with unique cDNA molecular identifiers. Using the same blood draw, the study looked at two additional independent replicas of 1 million unique cDNA reads for two donors, one aged 18 to 29 and the other aged 80 or older. To avoid experimental bias, donors of different ages were spread randomly across the sequencing lanes. The donors were split into four age groups: young (average approximately 16 years), middle-aged (roughly 42), aged (approximately 60) and long-lived (approximately 89).

Libraries were made using 5' RACE. For sequencing, an Illumina HiSeq 2500 was employed. A second PCR of roughly 6 to 12 cycles was run with a J-beta primer mix and a sample-barcoded 5' primer. Each TCR beta cDNA molecule received a unique molecular identifier from a template-switch 5' adaptor carrying 12 random nucleotides. At least 2.5 million CDR3-containing paired-end reads were obtained from each sample. First-strand cDNA was synthesized from all RNA with the Mint cDNA synthesis kit, primed by a TRBC-specific oligonucleotide. Following uracil-DNA glycosylase treatment, all cDNA underwent a first 18-cycle PCR with the universal primers M1SS and BC2_uni_R. Per the original workflow: Each sample was normalized by randomly selecting 1 million high-quality reads, each carrying a distinct molecular identifier. Reads with shared molecular identifiers were discarded instead of being binned into consensus sequences. CDR3 identification, clonotype clustering and error correction used MiTCR with a Q25 quality threshold and the strictest error-elimination algorithm. A nonparametric unseen species model using Euler transformation provided a lower-bound estimate of total TCR beta diversity. TCRdb reprocessing: public reads trimmed at Q25 with fastp, clones called with MiXCR, in-frame beta chains kept. For every CDR3 protein sequence, its rows merge into one entry that carries the most common genes and DNA. The V and J calls here are based on TCRdb, not the publication. A total of some 1.6 million distinct CDR3 sequences appear in this sample, roughly 32% of them only once. Jointly, the top ten make up around 11% of the sample.

Systemically healthy Caucasian individuals from Russia, 35 to 50 in total and aged roughly 6 to 100 years, were included as donors. Each donor gave 8 to 10 milliliters of peripheral blood, collected into EDTA-treated Vacutainer tubes. Ficoll-Paque density-gradient centrifugation was used to isolate PBMCs, with at least 6.5 million per sample. Total RNA was extracted from PBMCs with Trizol reagent, with at least 6 micrograms obtained per sample. The percentages of naive CD45RAhigh/CD27high T cells were determined by flow cytometry on a PBMC aliquot from every donor. The study at large found these results: There was a strong correlation between observed TCR beta diversity and the percentage of naive T cells measured by flow cytometry. Because donor CMV infection status was unknown, age-related changes in expanded clonotypes were potentially confounded. Compared with the aged group, more naive CD4+ T cells, fewer expanded clones and increased TCR diversity were shown by the long-lived group, suggesting age selection. Estimates of total diversity based on one million sequenced T cells were considered lower bounds and underestimates. Bulk unsorted PBMC profiling prevented conclusive comparison of naive and antigen-experienced compartments. Observed TCR beta diversity per million T cells fell roughly linearly with age, and a significant reduction was already apparent by age around 40.

The TCR was taken from a woman under 40 in good health. Material for sequencing was blood.

This receptor has the CDR3 CASSIGASGGYEQFF. The sequenced DNA: TGTGCCAGCAGTATCGGGGCTAGCGGGGGTTATGAGCAGTTCTTC. This chain joins TRBV28 to TRBJ2-1; 10 nucleotides in the junction match TRBD2. V lost 5 bases and J lost 8 bases, and the count of bases not matched to a germline gene is 9. Via the germline V gene, CDR1 is MDHEN and CDR2 SYDVKM. From cysteine to phenylalanine, the CDR3 is 15 amino acids long. Left in the record is the CDR3 DNA by itself, 45 bases read in frame from the first base.